A single sample gave rise to the 17 T cell receptor beta chains below, sequenced in a study of cytomegalovirus exposure and HLA in healthy donors. Use of 60 Vbeta and 13 Jbeta primers characterized the PCR. Sequenced by immunoSEQ multiplex PCR; TCRdb stores in-frame clones only, minus some. Of some 200,000 clones in the sample, roughly 80% were seen once. The sequenced sample was PBMCs. These receptors were collected from a female donor in good health and CMV-seronegative.

The chain recombines TRBV5-1 with TRBJ2-1; 7 bases align to TRBD2. J lost 5 bases, V lost 0 bases, and 5 bases had no gene match. The CDR3 consists of 15 residues. The V gene's germline CDR1 is SGHRS and CDR2 YFSETQ. CDR3 amino acids: CASSLGSGPNNEQFF. The CDR3 nucleotides are TGCGCCAGCAGCTTGGGTAGCGGGCCTAACAATGAGCAGTTCTTC.

The chain is built from TRBV28 and TRBJ2-5, with a possible D match to TRBD1 (6 bases). Between the trimmed V and J ends, which lost 2 bases and 3 bases, there was a span of 13 bases. CDR3 length: 15 residues. The germline V gene encodes CDR1 MDHEN and CDR2 SYDVKM. The CDR3 bases are TGTGCCAGCAGTTTACTAACAGGGCGGGAAGAGACCCAGTACTTC. It yields the protein CASSLLTGREETQYF. Looking up the rest from reference TRBV28 and TRBJ2-5 gives the full variable domain: DVKVTQSSRYLVKRTGEKVFLECVQDMDHENMFWYRQDPGLGLRLIYFSYDVKMKEKGDIPEGYSVSREKKERFSLILESASTNQTSMYLCASSLLTGREETQYFGPGTRLLVL.

V gene TRBV6-1 combines with J gene TRBJ2-7; D gene unclear. V was pared by 4 bases and J by 0 bases, with 10 bases between. The length of the CDR3 is 14 residues. Germline CDR1 MNHNS, CDR2 SASEGT. This CDR3 reads CASSAQEVSYEQYF. For the CDR3, the DNA is TGTGCCAGCAGTGCTCAGGAAGTCTCCTACGAGCAGTACTTC.

V gene TRBV5-1 combines with J gene TRBJ2-7, with 13 bases matching TRBD2. The junction had 11 bases not matched to a gene; V was cut back by 4 bases and J by 7 bases. The CDR3 sequence is 16 residues long. Germline lookup yields CDR1 SGHRS and CDR2 YFSETQ. The CDR3 is CASSREGLAGRREQYF. The CDR3, as DNA: TGCGCCAGCAGCCGAGAGGGACTAGCGGGGCGAAGGGAGCAGTACTTC. Together with reference TRBV5-1 and TRBJ2-7, the CDR3 gives the full variable domain: KAGVTQTPRYLIKTRGQQVTLSCSPISGHRSVSWYQQTPGQGLQFLFEYFSETQRNKGNFPGRFSGRQFSNSRSEMNVSTLELGDSALYLCASSREGLAGRREQYFGPGTRLTVT.

The rearrangement uses TRBV7-3 and TRBJ2-7, with D maybe TRBD2 (6 bases). The V gene's germline CDR1 is SGHTA and CDR2 FQGTGA. The V gene lost 10 bases and the J gene lost 6 bases, with 19 bases spanning the gap. This CDR3 has 13 amino acids. This chain's CDR3 is CATARDPGGEQYF. CDR3 nucleotide sequence: TGTGCCACCGCGCGGGACCCTGGGGGCGAGCAGTACTTC. Looking up the rest from reference TRBV7-3 and TRBJ2-7 gives the full variable domain: GAGVSQTPSNKVTEKGKYVELRCDPISGHTALYWYRQSLGQGPEFLIYFQGTGAADDSGLPNDRFFAVRPEGSVSTLKIQRTERGDSAVYLCATARDPGGEQYFGPGTRLTVT.

This clone occurred a few times. An end of the junction does not agree with germline; a read error may underlie this. The J gene is TRBJ2-1, the V gene TRBV7-9; 9 nucleotides align to TRBD1. The CDR3 has 16 amino acids. Germline V gene sequence: CDR1 SEHNR, CDR2 FQNEAQ (reference sequence). CDR3 protein: CSSSIPGTGFYNEQFF. CDR3 in DNA: TGTTCCAGCAGCATCCCCGGGACAGGGTTCTACAATGAGCAGTTCTTC.

V gene TRBV5-1 combines with J gene TRBJ2-5; no clear D gene. Germline CDR1 reads SGHRS; CDR2 reads YFSETQ. Trimming left V 0 bases short and J 1 base short, with 7 bases between. This CDR3 has 14 residues. The CDR3 reads CASSLGYTQETQYF. CDR3 sequence (DNA): TGCGCCAGCAGCTTGGGCTATACCCAAGAGACCCAGTACTTC.

The rearrangement uses TRBV6-1 and TRBJ1-6; D is unclear. CDR3 length: 15 amino acids. Per the germline V gene, CDR1 is MNHNS and CDR2 is SASEGT. V lost 6 bases to trimming and J lost 10 bases, with 19 bases between them. The CDR3 nucleotides read TGTGCCAGCAGAGAAAACCCTCGCGGGATGTCACCCCTCCACTTT. It yields the protein CASRENPRGMSPLHF.

This clone was observed a handful of times. The chain has TRBV4-3 and TRBJ1-4; D possibly corresponds to TRBD1 (5 bases). Germline V gene data show CDR1 as LGHNA and CDR2 as YSLEER. The ends were cut back, 0 bases at V and 4 bases at J, with 9 bases in the middle. The CDR3 runs 15 residues. The CDR3 nucleotides are TGCGCCAGCAGCCAAGAGACAGCCTTTAATGAAAAACTGTTTTTT. Amino acids: CASSQETAFNEKLFF.

This sequence joins TRBV11-2 and TRBJ1-1; D is possibly TRBD1 (5 bases). CDR3 size: 14 residues. V was pared by 1 base and J by 5 bases, with 11 bases between. The germline CDR1 and CDR2 sequences are SGHAT and FQNNGV. CDR3 sequence: CASSLGRGGTEAFF. CDR3 nucleotides: TGTGCCAGCAGCTTAGGACGGGGGGGGACTGAAGCTTTCTTT.

The rearrangement links TRBV14 to TRBJ1-1; 9 nucleotides align to TRBD1. In germline, CDR1 is SGHDN, CDR2 FVKESK. The CDR3 contains 15 residues. The J segment lost 5 bases and the V segment lost 5 bases, leaving 9 bases of the junction unmatched. The CDR3 DNA sequence: TGTGCCAGCAGCTACACACAGGGGGCTAAAACTGAAGCTTTCTTT. As protein: CASSYTQGAKTEAFF.

Concerning this clone: Other DNA sequences in the sample encode the same CDR3. The CDR3: CASSLSSGSYNEQFF. Here the CDR3 DNA reads TGCGCCAGCAGCTTATCGAGCGGGTCCTACAATGAGCAGTTCTTC. This chain connects TRBV5-1 to TRBJ2-1, with D possibly matching TRBD2 (6 bases). CDR1 and CDR2 (germline): SGHRS, YFSETQ. V gave up 2 bases and J gave up 1 base, with 10 bases separating them. The CDR3 runs to 15 residues.

This chain uses TRBV19 with TRBJ1-5; tentatively, D is TRBD1 (5 bases). The CDR3 sequence is 16 residues long. The germline V and J ends were trimmed by 4 bases and 2 bases, with 15 bases remaining between them. Germline V gene lookup returns CDR1 LNHDA and CDR2 SQIVND (reference sequence). The CDR3 is CASSKGEGVGNQPQHF. In nucleotides, the CDR3 is TGTGCCAGTAGTAAAGGGGAGGGCGTCGGCAATCAGCCCCAGCATTTT.

This clone was counted a few times. The chain carries TRBV5-1 and TRBJ2-7; weak D call: TRBD2 (5 bases). Germline V CDR1 and CDR2: SGHRS, YFSETQ. The ends were cut back, 4 bases at V and 0 bases at J, with 17 bases in the middle. This CDR3 region has 16 residues. CDR3 nucleotide sequence: TGCGCCAGCAGCAGCCCCGGGATTCAAAGCTCCTACGAGCAGTACTTC. Translation: CASSSPGIQSSYEQYF.

The chain recombines TRBV29-1 with TRBJ2-3; no clear D. Germline loops: CDR1 SQVTM, CDR2 ANQGSEA. The CDR3 extends over 12 amino acids. Deletions cut 5 bases from V and 2 bases from J, with 8 bases between. CDR3 in amino acids: CSVIQVTDTQYF. The CDR3 DNA reads as TGCAGCGTTATTCAGGTCACAGATACGCAGTATTTT.

The CDR3 bases are TGTGCCAGCAGCCAAGTCGAGGGGGCAAACAATGAGCAGTTCTTC. Translated: CASSQVEGANNEQFF. J is TRBJ2-1 and V is TRBV4-2, with 7 nucleotides matching TRBD1. CDR1 and CDR2 (germline): LGHNA, YNFKEQ. This CDR3 comprises 15 residues. V gave up 1 base and J gave up 5 bases; unmatched junction bases: 5.

This chain links TRBV6-5 with TRBJ2-7; weak D call: TRBD1 (5 bases). V was pared by 0 bases and J by 2 bases, with 8 bases between. CDR1 MNHEY and CDR2 SVGAGI come from the germline V gene. There are 14 residues in the CDR3. The CDR3 DNA is TGTGCCAGCAGTTACTCGACAGTAGCCTACGAGCAGTACTTC. This sequence encodes CASSYSTVAYEQYF.